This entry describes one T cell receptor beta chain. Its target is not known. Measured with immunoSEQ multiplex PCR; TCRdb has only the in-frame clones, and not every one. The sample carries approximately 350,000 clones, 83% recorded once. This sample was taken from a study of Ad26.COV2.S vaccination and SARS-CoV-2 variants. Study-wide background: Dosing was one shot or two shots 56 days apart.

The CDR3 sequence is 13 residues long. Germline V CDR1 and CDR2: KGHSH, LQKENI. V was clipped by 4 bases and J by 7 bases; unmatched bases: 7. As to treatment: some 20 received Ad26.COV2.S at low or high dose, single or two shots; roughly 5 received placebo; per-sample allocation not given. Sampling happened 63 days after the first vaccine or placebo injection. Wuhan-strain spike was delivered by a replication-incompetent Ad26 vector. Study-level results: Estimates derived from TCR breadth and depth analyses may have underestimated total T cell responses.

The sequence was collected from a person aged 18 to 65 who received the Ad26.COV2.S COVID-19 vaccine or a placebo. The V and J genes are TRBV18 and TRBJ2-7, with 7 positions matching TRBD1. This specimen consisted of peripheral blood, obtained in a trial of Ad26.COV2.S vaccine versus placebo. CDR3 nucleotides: TGTGCCAGCTCACTTGGACAGGACAGGGAGCAGTACTTC. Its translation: CASSLGQDREQYF.